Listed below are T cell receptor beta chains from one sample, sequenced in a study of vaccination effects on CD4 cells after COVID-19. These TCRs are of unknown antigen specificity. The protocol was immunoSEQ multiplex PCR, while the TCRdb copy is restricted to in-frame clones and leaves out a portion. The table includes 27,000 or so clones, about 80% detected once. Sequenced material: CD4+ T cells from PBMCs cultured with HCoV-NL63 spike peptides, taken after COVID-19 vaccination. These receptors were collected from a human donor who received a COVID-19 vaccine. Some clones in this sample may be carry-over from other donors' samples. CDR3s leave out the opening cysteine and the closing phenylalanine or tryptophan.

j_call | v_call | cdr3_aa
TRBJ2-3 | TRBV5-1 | ASSLGSAGVDTQY
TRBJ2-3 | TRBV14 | ASSQDSTDTQY
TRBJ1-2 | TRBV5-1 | ASSLGQSYGYT
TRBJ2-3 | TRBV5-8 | ASSLWTSGGASDTQY
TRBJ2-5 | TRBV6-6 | ASSQSRQAQETQY
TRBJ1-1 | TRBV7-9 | ASSLMQNTEAF
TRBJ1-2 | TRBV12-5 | ASGLNLGPGYT
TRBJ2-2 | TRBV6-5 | ASSYSPVRGELF
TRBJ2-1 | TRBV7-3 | ASSLSSRNEQF
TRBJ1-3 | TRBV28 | ASNTGYSGNTIY
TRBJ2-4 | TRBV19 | ASSIGFRGDLVNIQY
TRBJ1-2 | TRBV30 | AWSVAGDGYT
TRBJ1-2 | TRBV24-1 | ATSDLDTHGYT
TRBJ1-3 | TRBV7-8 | ASSPQGGSGNTIY
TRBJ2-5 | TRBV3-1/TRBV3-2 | ASSKGQGVTQY
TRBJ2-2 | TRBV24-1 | ATSDDRAPNTGELF
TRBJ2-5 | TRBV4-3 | ASSLERQGWETQY
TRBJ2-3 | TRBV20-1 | SASLSGLAGGGDTQY
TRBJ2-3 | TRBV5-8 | ASPSFPGLAGPSTDTQY
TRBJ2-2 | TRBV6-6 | ASSYDRGAIGELF
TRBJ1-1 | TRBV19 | ASGVLGARGTEAF
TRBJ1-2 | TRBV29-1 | SVDAYGYT
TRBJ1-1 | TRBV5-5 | ASSLGTPRGTEAF
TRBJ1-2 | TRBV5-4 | ASSRGGAEYYGYT
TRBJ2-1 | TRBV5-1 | ASSRDSSYNEQF
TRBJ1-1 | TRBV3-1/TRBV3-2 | ASSQDLSAPRGAF
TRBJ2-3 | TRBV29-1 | SVEGARGASSTDTQY
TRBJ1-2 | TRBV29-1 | SVENRRDGYT
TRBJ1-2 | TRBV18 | ASSPDGNYGYT
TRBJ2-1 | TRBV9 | ASSSWTGTNEQF
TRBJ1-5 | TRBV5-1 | ASSLGQGGAQPQH
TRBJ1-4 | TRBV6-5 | ASSYRQGGEEKLF
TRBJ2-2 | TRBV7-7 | ASSLATGDTGELF